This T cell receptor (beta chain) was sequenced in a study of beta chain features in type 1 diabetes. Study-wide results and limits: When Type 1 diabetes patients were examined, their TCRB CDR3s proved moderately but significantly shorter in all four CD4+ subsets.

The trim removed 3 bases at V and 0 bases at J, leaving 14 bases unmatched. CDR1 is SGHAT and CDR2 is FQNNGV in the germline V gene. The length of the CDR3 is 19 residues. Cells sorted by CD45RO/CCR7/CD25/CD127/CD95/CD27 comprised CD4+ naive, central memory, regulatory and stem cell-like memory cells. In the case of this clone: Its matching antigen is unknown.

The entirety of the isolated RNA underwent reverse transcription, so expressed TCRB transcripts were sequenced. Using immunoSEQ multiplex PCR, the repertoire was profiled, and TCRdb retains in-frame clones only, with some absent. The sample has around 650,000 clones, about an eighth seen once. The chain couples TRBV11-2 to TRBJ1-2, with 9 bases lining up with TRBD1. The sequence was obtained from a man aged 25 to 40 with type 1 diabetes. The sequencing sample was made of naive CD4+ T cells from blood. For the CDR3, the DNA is TGTGCCAGCAGCTTCCCGGGTGGGGACAGGGCGCACACTAACTATGGCTACACCTTC. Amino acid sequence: CASSFPGGDRAHTNYGYTF.